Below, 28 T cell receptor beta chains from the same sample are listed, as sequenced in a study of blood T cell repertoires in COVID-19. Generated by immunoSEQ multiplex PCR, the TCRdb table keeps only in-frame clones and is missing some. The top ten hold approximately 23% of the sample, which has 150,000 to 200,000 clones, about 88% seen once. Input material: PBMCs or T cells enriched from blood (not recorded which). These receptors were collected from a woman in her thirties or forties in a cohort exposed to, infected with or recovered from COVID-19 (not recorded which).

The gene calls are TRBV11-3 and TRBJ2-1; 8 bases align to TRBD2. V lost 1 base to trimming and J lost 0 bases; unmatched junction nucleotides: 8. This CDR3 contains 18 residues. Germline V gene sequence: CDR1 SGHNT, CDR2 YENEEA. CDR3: CASSLASGSGGSYNEQFF. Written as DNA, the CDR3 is TGTGCCAGCAGCTTAGCTTCTGGGAGCGGGGGCTCCTACAATGAGCAGTTCTTC.

The CDR3 here is CASSHGTSGGGRTDTQYF. For the CDR3, the DNA is TGCGCCAGCAGCCACGGGACTAGCGGGGGAGGGCGCACAGATACGCAGTATTTT. This rearrangement joins TRBV5-1 to TRBJ2-3; 14 positions agree with TRBD2. The CDR3 is made up of 18 amino acids. Germline CDR1 reads SGHRS; CDR2 reads YFSETQ. V gave up 4 bases and J gave up 1 base; unmatched junction bases: 8.

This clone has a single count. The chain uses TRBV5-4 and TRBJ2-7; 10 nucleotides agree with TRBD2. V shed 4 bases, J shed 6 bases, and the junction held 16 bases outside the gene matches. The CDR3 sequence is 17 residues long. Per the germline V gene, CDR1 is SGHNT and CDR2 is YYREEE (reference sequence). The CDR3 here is CASSQRERGGQGAEQYF. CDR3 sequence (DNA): TGTGCCAGCAGCCAAAGAGAGCGGGGGGGCCAGGGCGCCGAGCAGTACTTC.

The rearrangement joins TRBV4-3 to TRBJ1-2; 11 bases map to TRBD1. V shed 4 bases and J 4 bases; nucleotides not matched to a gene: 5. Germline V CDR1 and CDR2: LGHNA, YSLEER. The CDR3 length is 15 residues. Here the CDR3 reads CASSPDRGRVYGYTF. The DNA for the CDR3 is TGCGCCAGCAGCCCGGACAGGGGGCGAGTCTATGGCTACACCTTC.

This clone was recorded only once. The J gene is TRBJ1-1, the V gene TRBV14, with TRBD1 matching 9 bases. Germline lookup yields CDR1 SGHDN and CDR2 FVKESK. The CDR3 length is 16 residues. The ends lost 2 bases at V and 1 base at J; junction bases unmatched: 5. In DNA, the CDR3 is TGTGCCAGCAGCCAAACAGGGGGCGTAAGGAACACTGAAGCTTTCTTT. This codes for CASSQTGGVRNTEAFF.

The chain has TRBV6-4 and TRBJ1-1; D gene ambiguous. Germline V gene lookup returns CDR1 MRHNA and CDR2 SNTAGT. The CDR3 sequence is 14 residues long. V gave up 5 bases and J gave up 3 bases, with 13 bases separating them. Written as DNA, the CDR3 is TGTGCCAGCAGTACCCAATGGGGAGACACTGAAGCTTTCTTT. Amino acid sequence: CASSTQWGDTEAFF.

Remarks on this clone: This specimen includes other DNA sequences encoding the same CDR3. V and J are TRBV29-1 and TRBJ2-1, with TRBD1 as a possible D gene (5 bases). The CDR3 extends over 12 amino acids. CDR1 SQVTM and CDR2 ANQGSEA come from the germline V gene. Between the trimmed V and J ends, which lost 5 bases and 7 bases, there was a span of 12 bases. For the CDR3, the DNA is TGCAGCGTTCGTCAGGGTGTGAATGAGCAGTTCTTC. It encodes CSVRQGVNEQFF.

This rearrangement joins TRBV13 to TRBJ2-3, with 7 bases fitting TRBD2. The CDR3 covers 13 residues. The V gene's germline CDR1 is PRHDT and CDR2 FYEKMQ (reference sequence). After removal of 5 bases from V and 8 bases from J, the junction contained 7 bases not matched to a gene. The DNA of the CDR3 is TGTGCCAGCAGCCCCAGCGGGGCAGGTACGCAGTATTTT. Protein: CASSPSGAGTQYF.

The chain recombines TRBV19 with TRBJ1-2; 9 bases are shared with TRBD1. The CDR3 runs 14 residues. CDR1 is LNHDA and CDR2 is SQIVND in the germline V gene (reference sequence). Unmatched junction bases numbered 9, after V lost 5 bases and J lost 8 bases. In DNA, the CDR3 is TGTGCCAGTAGTTGGACAGGGGTGGCAAAAGGCTACACCTTC. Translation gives CASSWTGVAKGYTF.

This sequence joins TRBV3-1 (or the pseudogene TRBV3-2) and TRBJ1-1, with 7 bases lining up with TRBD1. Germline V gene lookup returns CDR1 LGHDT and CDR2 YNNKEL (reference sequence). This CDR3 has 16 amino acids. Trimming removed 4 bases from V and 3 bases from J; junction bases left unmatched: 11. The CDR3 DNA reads TGTGCCAGCAGCCCATTCCCGACAGGGATGGACACTGAAGCTTTCTTT. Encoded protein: CASSPFPTGMDTEAFF.

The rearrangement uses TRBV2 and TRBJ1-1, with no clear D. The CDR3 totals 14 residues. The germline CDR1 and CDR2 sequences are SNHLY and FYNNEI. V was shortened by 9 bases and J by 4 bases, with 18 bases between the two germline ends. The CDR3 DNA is TGTGCCAGAAGGACTCTTAGGGATGGCACTGAAGCTTTCTTT. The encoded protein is CARRTLRDGTEAFF.

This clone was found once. The CDR3 here is CASRTPGSPQHEQYF. In nucleotides, the CDR3 is TGTGCCAGCAGAACCCCCGGGTCCCCTCAACACGAGCAGTACTTC. The rearrangement joins TRBV28 to TRBJ2-7; no clear D. This CDR3 has 15 residues. Germline CDR1 MDHEN, CDR2 SYDVKM. The V end lost 6 bases, the J end lost 5 bases, and 20 bases lay between the germline ends.

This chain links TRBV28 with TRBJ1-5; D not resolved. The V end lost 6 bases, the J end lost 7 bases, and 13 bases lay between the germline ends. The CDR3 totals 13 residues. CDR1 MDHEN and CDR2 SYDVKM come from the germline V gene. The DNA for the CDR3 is TGTGCCAGCAGCCTTATCCTAAGCCAGCCCCAGCATTTT. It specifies CASSLILSQPQHF.

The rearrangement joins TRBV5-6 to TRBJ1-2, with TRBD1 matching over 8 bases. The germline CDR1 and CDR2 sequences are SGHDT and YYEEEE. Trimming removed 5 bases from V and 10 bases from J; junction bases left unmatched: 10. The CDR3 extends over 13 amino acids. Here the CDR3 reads CASSFRDRSSYTF. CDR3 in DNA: TGTGCCAGCAGTTTCCGGGACAGGTCATCCTACACCTTC. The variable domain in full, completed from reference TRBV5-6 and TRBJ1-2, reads DAGVTQSPTHLIKTRGQQVTLRCSPKSGHDTVSWYQQALGQGPQFIFQYYEEEERQRGNFPDRFSGHQFPNYSSELNVNALLLGDSALYLCASSFRDRSSYTFGSGTRLTVV.

This CDR3 is CASTTRADSPLHF. The CDR3 bases are TGTGCCAGCACGACTCGAGCGGATTCACCCCTCCACTTT. The rearrangement joins TRBV19 to TRBJ1-6; no definite D call. With 9 bases removed from V and 8 bases from J, the gap between germline ends came to 14 bases. The germline V gene encodes CDR1 LNHDA and CDR2 SQIVND (reference sequence). The CDR3 consists of 13 residues.

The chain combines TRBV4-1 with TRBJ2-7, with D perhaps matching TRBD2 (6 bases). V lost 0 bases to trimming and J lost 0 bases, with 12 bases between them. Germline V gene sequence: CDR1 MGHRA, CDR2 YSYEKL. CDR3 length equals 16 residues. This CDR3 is CASSQEMGGGSYEQYF. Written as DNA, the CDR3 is TGCGCCAGCAGCCAAGAAATGGGGGGAGGCTCCTACGAGCAGTACTTC.

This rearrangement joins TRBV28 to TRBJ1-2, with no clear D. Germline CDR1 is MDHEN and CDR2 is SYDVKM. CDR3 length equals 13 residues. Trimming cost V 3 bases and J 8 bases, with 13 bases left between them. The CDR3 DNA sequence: TGTGCCAGCAGTTTTCTGGATCGGCGGGGCTACACCTTC. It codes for CASSFLDRRGYTF.

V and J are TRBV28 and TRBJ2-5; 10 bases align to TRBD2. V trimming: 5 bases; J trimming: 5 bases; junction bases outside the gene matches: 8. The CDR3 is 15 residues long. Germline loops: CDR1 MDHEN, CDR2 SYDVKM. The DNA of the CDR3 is TGTGCCAGCAGTCCATTAGCGGGGGGCCTGGAGACCCAGTACTTC. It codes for CASSPLAGGLETQYF.

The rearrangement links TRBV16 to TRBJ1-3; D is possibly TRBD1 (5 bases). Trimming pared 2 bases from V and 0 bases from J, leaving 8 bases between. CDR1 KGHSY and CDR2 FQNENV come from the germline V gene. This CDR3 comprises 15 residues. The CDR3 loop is CASSQGGTSGNTIYF. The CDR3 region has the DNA TGTGCCAGCAGCCAAGGAGGGACCTCTGGAAACACCATATATTTT.

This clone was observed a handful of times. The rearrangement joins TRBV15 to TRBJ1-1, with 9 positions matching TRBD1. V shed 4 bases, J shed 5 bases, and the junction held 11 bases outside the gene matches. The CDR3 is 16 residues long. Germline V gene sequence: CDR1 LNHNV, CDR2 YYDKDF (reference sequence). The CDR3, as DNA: TGTGCCACCAGCACAAGGGGGACAGGGAGGGGTACTGAAGCTTTCTTT. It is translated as CATSTRGTGRGTEAFF.

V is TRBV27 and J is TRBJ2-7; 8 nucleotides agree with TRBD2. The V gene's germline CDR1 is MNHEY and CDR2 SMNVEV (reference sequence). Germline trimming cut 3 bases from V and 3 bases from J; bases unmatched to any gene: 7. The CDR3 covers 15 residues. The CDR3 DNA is TGTGCCAGCAGTTTGCGAGCGGGGGCCATCTACGAGCAGTACTTC. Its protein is CASSLRAGAIYEQYF.

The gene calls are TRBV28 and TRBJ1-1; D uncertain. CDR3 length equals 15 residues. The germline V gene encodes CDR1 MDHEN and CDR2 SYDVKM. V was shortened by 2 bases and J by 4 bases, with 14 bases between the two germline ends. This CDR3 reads CASSLATDSGTEAFF. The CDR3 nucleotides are TGTGCCAGCAGTTTAGCGACGGACTCCGGCACTGAAGCTTTCTTT.

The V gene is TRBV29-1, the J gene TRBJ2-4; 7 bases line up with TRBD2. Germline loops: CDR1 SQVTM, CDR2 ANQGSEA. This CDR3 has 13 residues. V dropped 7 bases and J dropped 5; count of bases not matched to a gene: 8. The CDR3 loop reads CSARGGRENIQYF. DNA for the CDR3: TGCAGCGCCCGCGGGGGTCGCGAAAACATTCAGTACTTC. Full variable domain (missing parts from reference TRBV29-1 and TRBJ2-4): SAVISQKPSRDICQRGTSLTIQCQVDSQVTMMFWYRQQPGQSLTLIATANQGSEATYESGFVIDKFPISRPNLTFSTLTVSNMSPEDSSIYLCSARGGRENIQYFGAGTRLSVL.

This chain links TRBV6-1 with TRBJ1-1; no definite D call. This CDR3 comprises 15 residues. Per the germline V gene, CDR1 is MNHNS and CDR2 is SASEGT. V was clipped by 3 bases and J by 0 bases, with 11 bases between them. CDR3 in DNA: TGTGCCAGCAGTGATGACCCCGGGGTGAACACTGAAGCTTTCTTT. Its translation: CASSDDPGVNTEAFF.

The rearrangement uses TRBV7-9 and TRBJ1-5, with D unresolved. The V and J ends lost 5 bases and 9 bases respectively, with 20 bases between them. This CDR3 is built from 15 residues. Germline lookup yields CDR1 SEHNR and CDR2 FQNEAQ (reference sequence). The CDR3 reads CASSTPGEGLSPQHF. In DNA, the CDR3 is TGTGCCAGCAGCACCCCCGGGGAGGGTCTATCGCCCCAGCATTTT.

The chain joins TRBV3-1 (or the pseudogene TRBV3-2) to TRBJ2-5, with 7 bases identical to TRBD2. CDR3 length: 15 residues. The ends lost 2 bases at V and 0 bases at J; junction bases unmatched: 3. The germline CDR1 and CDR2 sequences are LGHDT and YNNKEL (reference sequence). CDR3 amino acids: CASSQTSAYQETQYF. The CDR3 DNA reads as TGTGCCAGCAGCCAAACTAGCGCATACCAAGAGACCCAGTACTTC.

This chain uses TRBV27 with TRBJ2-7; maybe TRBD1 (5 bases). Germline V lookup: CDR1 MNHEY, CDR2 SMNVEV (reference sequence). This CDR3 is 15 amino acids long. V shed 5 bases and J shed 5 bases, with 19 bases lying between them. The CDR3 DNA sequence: TGTGCCAGCAGTCCCGACAGCCTTCGGGTGGACGAGCAGTACTTC. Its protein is CASSPDSLRVDEQYF.

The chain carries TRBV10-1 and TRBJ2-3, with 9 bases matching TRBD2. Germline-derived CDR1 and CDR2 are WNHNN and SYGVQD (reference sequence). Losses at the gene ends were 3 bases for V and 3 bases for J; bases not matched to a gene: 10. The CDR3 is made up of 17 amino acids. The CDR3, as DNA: TGCGCCAGCAGTGACCTCCCGGCGGGGGGGCCGACAGATACGCAGTATTTT. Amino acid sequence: CASSDLPAGGPTDTQYF.